Listed below are T cell receptor beta chains from one sample, sequenced in a study of CD8+CD57+ T cells in acquired aplastic anemia. From the reads, TCRdb called clonotypes with MiXCR, one entry per CDR3 protein. The table lists around 250,000 distinct CDR3 sequences, roughly 82% of them singletons. Sample: sorted CD4+, CD8+, or CD8+CD57+ T cells (not recorded which) from PBMCs. These receptor sequences come from a human donor with aplastic anemia. The CDR3 runs from the conserved cysteine through the conserved F or W. Clone size appears in some rows only: once, few, many, or a class for an expanded clone.

j_gene: TRBJ2-1; abundance: NA; v_gene: TRBV7-3; CDR3aa: CASSLTGTGTNEQFF
j_gene: TRBJ2-1; abundance: once; v_gene: TRBV7-8; CDR3aa: CASSFAGVPETFF
j_gene: TRBJ2-1; abundance: NA; v_gene: TRBV10-1; CDR3aa: CANRGLAKHEQFF
j_gene: TRBJ1-6; abundance: NA; v_gene: TRBV7-9; CDR3aa: CASSQTTSENSPLHF
j_gene: TRBJ2-1; abundance: NA; v_gene: TRBV9; CDR3aa: CASSVGGQTTNTQFF
j_gene: NA; abundance: few; v_gene: TRBV9; CDR3aa: CASSLGGGRRNQHF
j_gene: NA; abundance: NA; v_gene: TRBV9; CDR3aa: CAGHGGSETQYF
j_gene: TRBJ2-1; abundance: NA; v_gene: TRBV10-3; CDR3aa: CAISGGGVDEQFF
j_gene: TRBJ2-3; abundance: many; v_gene: TRBV7-9; CDR3aa: CASSLGTWGGTDTQYF
j_gene: TRBJ2-3; abundance: NA; v_gene: TRBV5-1; CDR3aa: CASSPRQGVTGDTQYF
j_gene: TRBJ2-5; abundance: NA; v_gene: TRBV7-2; CDR3aa: CASSTTTSGGARYF
j_gene: TRBJ2-5; abundance: NA; v_gene: TRBV2; CDR3aa: CACGDGASHTPQYF
j_gene: TRBJ2-7; abundance: few; v_gene: TRBV15; CDR3aa: CATSSGTGGSYEQYF
j_gene: TRBJ2-1; abundance: once; v_gene: TRBV13; CDR3aa: CASSSPTSGHYNEQFF
j_gene: TRBJ2-3; abundance: NA; v_gene: TRBV20-1; CDR3aa: CSARSEGGSLTDTQYF
j_gene: TRBJ2-1; abundance: NA; v_gene: TRBV12-3/TRBV12-4; CDR3aa: CASSLTGSDRAVFGF
j_gene: TRBJ1-2; abundance: NA; v_gene: TRBV7-9; CDR3aa: CASSFQRSGGSDPAFYGYTF
j_gene: TRBJ1-1; abundance: NA; v_gene: TRBV11-3; CDR3aa: CATSRGLGGNTEAFF
j_gene: TRBJ2-6; abundance: NA; v_gene: TRBV7-3; CDR3aa: CASSLQGSCGANVLTF
j_gene: TRBJ1-1; abundance: NA; v_gene: TRBV11-3; CDR3aa: CASRGESARNTEAFF
j_gene: TRBJ2-1; abundance: NA; v_gene: TRBV7-2; CDR3aa: CASSLRQGYRRDTQFF
j_gene: TRBJ2-3; abundance: NA; v_gene: TRBV2; CDR3aa: CASKGLEREDTQYF
j_gene: TRBJ1-1; abundance: NA; v_gene: TRBV7-3; CDR3aa: CASSREAYAVEHSEAFF
j_gene: TRBJ2-3; abundance: NA; v_gene: TRBV7-3; CDR3aa: CASGDGGTRAQYF
j_gene: TRBJ2-3; abundance: NA; v_gene: TRBV7-2; CDR3aa: CASSYGLAGTEAQYF
j_gene: TRBJ2-1; abundance: NA; v_gene: TRBV5-5; CDR3aa: CASSWLEGGGSDEQFF
j_gene: TRBJ2-3; abundance: few; v_gene: TRBV7-6; CDR3aa: CASSLAHGPKETHF
j_gene: TRBJ1-4; abundance: NA; v_gene: TRBV9; CDR3aa: CASGAGAETQFF
j_gene: TRBJ1-2; abundance: NA; v_gene: TRBV7-9; CDR3aa: CASSSPGSYGANVYTF
j_gene: TRBJ1-4; abundance: NA; v_gene: TRBV9; CDR3aa: CASSVSINEKLFF
j_gene: TRBJ2-3; abundance: NA; v_gene: TRBV9; CDR3aa: CASSVGVAETEKQYF
j_gene: TRBJ2-5; abundance: once; v_gene: TRBV5-1; CDR3aa: CASSLPCDHLQETQYF
j_gene: TRBJ2-1; abundance: NA; v_gene: TRBV7-3; CDR3aa: CASSLAPRNEQLF
j_gene: TRBJ2-3; abundance: NA; v_gene: TRBV11-3; CDR3aa: CASSWGACVSTQYF
j_gene: TRBJ1-1; abundance: NA; v_gene: TRBV7-8; CDR3aa: CASSSGTGTNYGSFF
j_gene: TRBJ2-3; abundance: NA; v_gene: TRBV7-2; CDR3aa: CASSLAGAPERKYF
j_gene: TRBJ2-5; abundance: NA; v_gene: TRBV7-2; CDR3aa: CAGKGARDTEYF
j_gene: TRBJ2-6; abundance: NA; v_gene: TRBV9; CDR3aa: CASRVAGNNQSFVLTF
j_gene: TRBJ1-2; abundance: NA; v_gene: TRBV15; CDR3aa: CATKTGGGNYGYTF
j_gene: NA; abundance: NA; v_gene: TRBV19; CDR3aa: CASSIASGAANEQFF
j_gene: NA; abundance: NA; v_gene: TRBV9; CDR3aa: CASSLDGGGYNQHF
j_gene: TRBJ1-5; abundance: NA; v_gene: TRBV7-9; CDR3aa: CASSFQRGGGRHEHF
j_gene: TRBJ2-1; abundance: NA; v_gene: TRBV7-8; CDR3aa: CASSLPGGPDTHNEQFF
j_gene: TRBJ1-4; abundance: NA; v_gene: TRBV2; CDR3aa: CASLGRDEKLFF
j_gene: TRBJ2-3; abundance: NA; v_gene: TRBV7-9; CDR3aa: CASSHPMTSGRDEYF
j_gene: TRBJ2-3; abundance: NA; v_gene: TRBV5-1; CDR3aa: CASKAGGNVQQYF
j_gene: TRBJ1-2; abundance: NA; v_gene: TRBV20-1; CDR3aa: CSADKQGNGYTF
j_gene: TRBJ1-2; abundance: few; v_gene: TRBV15; CDR3aa: CATSRDYGGAYGYTF
j_gene: TRBJ1-4; abundance: NA; v_gene: TRBV5-1; CDR3aa: CASSLGQGEWNEKLFF
j_gene: TRBJ2-1; abundance: NA; v_gene: TRBV7-3; CDR3aa: CASSPEQDNEQFF
j_gene: TRBJ1-1; abundance: NA; v_gene: TRBV7-2; CDR3aa: CASSWAGGHAEAFF
j_gene: TRBJ2-5; abundance: NA; v_gene: TRBV11-3; CDR3aa: CASRTRQGAKETQYF
j_gene: TRBJ2-1; abundance: few; v_gene: TRBV10-3; CDR3aa: CAISDRTYNEQFF
j_gene: NA; abundance: once; v_gene: TRBV24-1; CDR3aa: CATRAGDNDPQHF
j_gene: TRBJ2-7; abundance: NA; v_gene: TRBV7-9; CDR3aa: CASSQGQGDTCEEHF
j_gene: TRBJ1-3; abundance: NA; v_gene: TRBV5-1; CDR3aa: CASSLVRNTEGNTIYF
j_gene: TRBJ2-5; abundance: NA; v_gene: TRBV7-9; CDR3aa: CASSDGGIHEEFFYF